Reported below is one T cell receptor (beta chain). At one of its ends the junction is not consistent with the germline gene, which may arise from a read error. This sample is drawn from a study of breast tumors, draining lymph nodes, adjacent tissues. Axillary draining lymph nodes of breast cancer patients supplied the node samples. TCRdb itself ran the multiplex PCR reads through MiXCR, one entry per CDR3 protein. This sample has under 150,000 distinct CDR3 sequences, with 21% found just once. This sequence originates from a female donor with breast cancer. Some clones in this sample may be carry-over from other donors' samples. Sample: axillary lymph node tissue.

The CDR3 sequence: CASSLAGGYGHTF. CDR3 DNA sequence: TGTGCCAGCAGTTTAGCAGGGGGGTATGGCCACACCTTC. The V and J genes are TRBV27 and TRBJ1-2; 7 positions match TRBD1. The CDR3 runs 13 residues. Per the germline V gene, CDR1 is MNHEY and CDR2 is SMNVEV (reference sequence).